The entry that follows covers one TCR beta chain sequence. The data belong to a study of T cell responses to AZD1222 COVID-19 vaccine. Profiling relied on immunoSEQ multiplex PCR, and the TCRdb table lists in-frame clones only, not all of them. The sample contains under 95,000 clones, approximately 87% of which appear only once. The germline gives CDR1 LNHNV, CDR2 YYDKDF (reference sequence). The germline V and J ends were trimmed by 0 bases and 2 bases, with 11 bases remaining between them. The CDR3 is made up of 15 amino acids. The rearrangement links TRBV15 to TRBJ2-7; D is unclear. The sequencing here drew on peripheral blood, taken 28 days after the second AZD1222 dose. The receptor was derived from an adult who received the AZD1222 COVID-19 vaccine. Here the CDR3 reads CATSRDQGSTYEQYF. DNA of the CDR3: TGTGCCACCAGCAGAGATCAAGGCTCAACCTACGAGCAGTACTTC. Supplemented by reference TRBV15 and TRBJ2-7, the full variable domain reads DAMVIQNPRYQVTQFGKPVTLSCSQTLNHNVMYWYQQKSSQAPKLLFHYYDKDFNNEADTPDNFQSRRPNTSFCFLDIRSPGLGDTAMYLCATSRDQGSTYEQYFGPGTRLTVT.